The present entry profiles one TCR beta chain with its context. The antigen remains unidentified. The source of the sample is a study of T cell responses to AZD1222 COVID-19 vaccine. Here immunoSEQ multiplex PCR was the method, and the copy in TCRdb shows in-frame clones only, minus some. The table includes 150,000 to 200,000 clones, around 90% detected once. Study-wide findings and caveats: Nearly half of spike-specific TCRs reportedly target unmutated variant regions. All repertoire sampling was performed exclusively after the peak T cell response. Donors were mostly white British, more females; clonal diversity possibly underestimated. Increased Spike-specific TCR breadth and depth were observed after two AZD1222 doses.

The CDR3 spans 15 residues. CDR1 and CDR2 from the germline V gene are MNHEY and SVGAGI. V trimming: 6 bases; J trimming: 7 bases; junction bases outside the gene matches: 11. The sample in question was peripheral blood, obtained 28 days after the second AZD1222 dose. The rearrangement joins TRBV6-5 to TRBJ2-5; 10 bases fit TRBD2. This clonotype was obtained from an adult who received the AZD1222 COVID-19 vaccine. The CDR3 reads CASSPLSGGAMTQYF. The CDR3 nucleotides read TGTGCCAGCAGCCCACTCAGCGGGGGGGCCATGACCCAGTACTTC.